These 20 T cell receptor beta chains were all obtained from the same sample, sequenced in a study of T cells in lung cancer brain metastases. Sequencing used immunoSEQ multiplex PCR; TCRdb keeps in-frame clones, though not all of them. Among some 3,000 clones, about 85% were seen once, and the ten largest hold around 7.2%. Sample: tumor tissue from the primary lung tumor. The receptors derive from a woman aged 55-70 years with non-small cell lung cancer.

The CDR3 DNA reads as TGTGCCAGCTCACCATCCTTCAACCGGAACACTGAAGCTTTCTTT. Protein product: CASSPSFNRNTEAFF. The chain recombines TRBV18 with TRBJ1-1; D unresolved. V lost 2 bases and J lost 1, with 11 bases in between. The CDR3 has 15 amino acids. Germline V CDR1 and CDR2: KGHSH, LQKENI.

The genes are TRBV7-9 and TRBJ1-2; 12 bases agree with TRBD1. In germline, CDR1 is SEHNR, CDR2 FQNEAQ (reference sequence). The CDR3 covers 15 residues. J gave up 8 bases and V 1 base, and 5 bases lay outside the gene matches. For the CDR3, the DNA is TGTGCCAGCAGCTTAGAGGGACAGGGGGCGCAGGGCTACACCTTC. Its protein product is CASSLEGQGAQGYTF.

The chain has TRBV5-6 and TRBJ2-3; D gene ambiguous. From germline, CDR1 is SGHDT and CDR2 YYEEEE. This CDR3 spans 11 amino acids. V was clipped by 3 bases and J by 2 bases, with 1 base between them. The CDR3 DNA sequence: TGTGCCAGCAGCTCCACAGATACGCAGTATTTT. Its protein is CASSSTDTQYF.

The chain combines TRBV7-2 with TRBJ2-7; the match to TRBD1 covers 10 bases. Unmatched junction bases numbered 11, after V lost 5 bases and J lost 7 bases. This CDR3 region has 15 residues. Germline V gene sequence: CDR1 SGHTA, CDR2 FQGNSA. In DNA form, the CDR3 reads TGTGCCAGCAGCAAAACCGCGGGACAGGGGTATGAGCAGTACTTC. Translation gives CASSKTAGQGYEQYF.

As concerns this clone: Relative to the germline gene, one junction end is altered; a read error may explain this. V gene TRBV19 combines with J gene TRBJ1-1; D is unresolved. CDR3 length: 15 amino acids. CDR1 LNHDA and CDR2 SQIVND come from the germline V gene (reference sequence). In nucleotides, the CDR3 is TGTGCTAGTAGTATAGTTACCAGGTTGAACACTGAAGCTTTCTTT. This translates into CASSIVTRLNTEAFF.

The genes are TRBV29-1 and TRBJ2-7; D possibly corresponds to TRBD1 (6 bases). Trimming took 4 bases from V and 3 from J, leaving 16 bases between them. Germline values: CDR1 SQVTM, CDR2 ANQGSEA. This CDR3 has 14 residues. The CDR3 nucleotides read TGCAGCGTTGCGGGACACCTCGGGCGCTACGAGCAGTACTTC. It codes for CSVAGHLGRYEQYF.

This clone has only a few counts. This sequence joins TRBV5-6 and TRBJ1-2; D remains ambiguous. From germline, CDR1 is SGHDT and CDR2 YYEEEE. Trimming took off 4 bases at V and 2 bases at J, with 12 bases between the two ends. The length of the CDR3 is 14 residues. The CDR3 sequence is CASSSGLPNYGYTF. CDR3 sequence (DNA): TGTGCCAGCAGCAGTGGTTTACCCAACTATGGCTACACCTTC.

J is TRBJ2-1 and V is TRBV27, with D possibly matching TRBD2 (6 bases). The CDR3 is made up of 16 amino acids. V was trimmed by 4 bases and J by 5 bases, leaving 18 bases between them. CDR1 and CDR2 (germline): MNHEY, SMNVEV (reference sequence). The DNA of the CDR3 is TGTGCCAGCAGTTCCTTCCTCGCGGGGAGTCACAATGAGCAGTTCTTC. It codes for CASSSFLAGSHNEQFF.

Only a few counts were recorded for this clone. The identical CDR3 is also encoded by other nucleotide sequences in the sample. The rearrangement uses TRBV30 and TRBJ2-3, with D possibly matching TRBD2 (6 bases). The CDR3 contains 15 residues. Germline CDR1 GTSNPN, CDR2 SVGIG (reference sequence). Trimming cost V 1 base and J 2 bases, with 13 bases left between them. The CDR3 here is CAWSASGAVTDTQYF. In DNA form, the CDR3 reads TGTGCCTGGAGTGCGTCGGGAGCCGTCACAGATACGCAGTATTTT. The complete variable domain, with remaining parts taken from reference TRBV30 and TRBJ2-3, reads SQTIHQWPATLVQPVGSPLSLECTVEGTSNPNLYWYRQAAGRGLQLLFYSVGIGQISSEVPQNLSASRPQDRQFILSSKKLLLSDSGFYLCAWSASGAVTDTQYFGPGTRLTVL.

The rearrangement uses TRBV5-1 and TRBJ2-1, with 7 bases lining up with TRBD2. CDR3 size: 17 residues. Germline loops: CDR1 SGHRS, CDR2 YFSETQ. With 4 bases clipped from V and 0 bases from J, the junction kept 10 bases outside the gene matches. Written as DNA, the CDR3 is TGCGCCAGCAGCGGGACTAACGGGTCTAGCTCCTACAATGAGCAGTTCTTC. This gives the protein CASSGTNGSSSYNEQFF.

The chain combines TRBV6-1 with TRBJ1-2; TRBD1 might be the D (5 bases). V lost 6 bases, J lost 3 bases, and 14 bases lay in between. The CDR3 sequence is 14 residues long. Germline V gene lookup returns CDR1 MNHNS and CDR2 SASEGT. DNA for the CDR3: TGTGCCAGCAGAGAACCGGGACGGCACTATGGCTACACCTTC. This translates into CASREPGRHYGYTF.

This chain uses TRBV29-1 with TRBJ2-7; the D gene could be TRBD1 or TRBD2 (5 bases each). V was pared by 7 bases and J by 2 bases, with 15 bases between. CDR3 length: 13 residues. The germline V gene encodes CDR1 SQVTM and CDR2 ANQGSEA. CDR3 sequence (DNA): TGCAGCGCTAAGAGGGACGGTGCCTACGAGCAGTACTTC. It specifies CSAKRDGAYEQYF.

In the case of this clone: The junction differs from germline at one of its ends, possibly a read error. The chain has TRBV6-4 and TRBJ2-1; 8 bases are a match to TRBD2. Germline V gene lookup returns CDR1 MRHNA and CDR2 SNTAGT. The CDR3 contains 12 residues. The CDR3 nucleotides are TGTGTCAGCAGTGACGGACTAGCCCAGCAGTTCTTC. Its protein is CVSSDGLAQQFF.

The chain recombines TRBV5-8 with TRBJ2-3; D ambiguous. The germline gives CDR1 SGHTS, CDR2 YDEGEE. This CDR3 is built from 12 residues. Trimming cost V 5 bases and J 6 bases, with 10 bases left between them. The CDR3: CASRAFTDTQYF. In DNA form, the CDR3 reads TGTGCCAGCAGGGCCTTCACCGATACGCAGTATTTT.

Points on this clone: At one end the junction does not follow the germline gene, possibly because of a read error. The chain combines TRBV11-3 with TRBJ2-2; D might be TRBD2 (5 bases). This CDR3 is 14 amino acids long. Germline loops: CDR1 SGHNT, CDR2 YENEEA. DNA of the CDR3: TGTGCCAGCAGCTTAGGGGGTGGTACCGGGGAACTGTTTTTT. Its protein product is CASSLGGGTGELFF.

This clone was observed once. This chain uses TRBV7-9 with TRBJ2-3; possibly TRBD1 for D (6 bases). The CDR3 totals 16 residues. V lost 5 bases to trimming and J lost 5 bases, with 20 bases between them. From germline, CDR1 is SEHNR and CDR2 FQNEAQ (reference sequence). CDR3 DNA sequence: TGTGCCAGCAGCCCAGGGGTGTACCAGGGTGGAGATACGCAGTATTTT. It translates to CASSPGVYQGGDTQYF.

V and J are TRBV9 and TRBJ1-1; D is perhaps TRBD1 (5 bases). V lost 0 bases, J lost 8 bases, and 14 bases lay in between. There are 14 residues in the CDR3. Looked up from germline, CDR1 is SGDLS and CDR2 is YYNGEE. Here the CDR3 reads CASSVEGTTSEAFF. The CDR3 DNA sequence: TGTGCCAGCAGCGTAGAGGGGACGACATCCGAAGCTTTCTTT. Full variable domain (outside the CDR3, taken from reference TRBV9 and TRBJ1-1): DSGVTQTPKHLITATGQRVTLRCSPRSGDLSVYWYQQSLDQGLQFLIQYYNGEERAKGNILERFSAQQFPDLHSELNLSSLELGDSALYFCASSVEGTTSEAFFGQGTRLTVV.

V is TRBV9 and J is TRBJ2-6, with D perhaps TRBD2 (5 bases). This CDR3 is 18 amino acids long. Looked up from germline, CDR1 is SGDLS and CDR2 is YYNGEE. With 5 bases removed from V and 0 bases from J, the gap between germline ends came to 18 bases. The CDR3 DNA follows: TGTGCCAGCAGGGCAGACTATAGTTCCTTCTCTGGGGCCAACGTCCTGACTTTC. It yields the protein CASRADYSSFSGANVLTF.

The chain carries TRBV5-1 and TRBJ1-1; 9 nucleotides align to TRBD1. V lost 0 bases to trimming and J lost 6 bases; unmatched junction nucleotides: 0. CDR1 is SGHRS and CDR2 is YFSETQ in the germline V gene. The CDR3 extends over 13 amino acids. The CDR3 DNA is TGCGCCAGCAGCTTGGGGGACAGGGCTGAAGCTTTCTTT. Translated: CASSLGDRAEAFF. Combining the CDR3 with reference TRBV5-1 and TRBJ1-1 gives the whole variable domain KAGVTQTPRYLIKTRGQQVTLSCSPISGHRSVSWYQQTPGQGLQFLFEYFSETQRNKGNFPGRFSGRQFSNSRSEMNVSTLELGDSALYLCASSLGDRAEAFFGQGTRLTVV.

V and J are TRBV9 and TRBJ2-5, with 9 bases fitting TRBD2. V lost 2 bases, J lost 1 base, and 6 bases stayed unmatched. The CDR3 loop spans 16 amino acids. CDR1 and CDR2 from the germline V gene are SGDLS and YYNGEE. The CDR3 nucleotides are TGTGCCAGCAGCGTGAGTGAAGCGGGGGGCCAAGAGACCCAGTACTTC. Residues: CASSVSEAGGQETQYF.